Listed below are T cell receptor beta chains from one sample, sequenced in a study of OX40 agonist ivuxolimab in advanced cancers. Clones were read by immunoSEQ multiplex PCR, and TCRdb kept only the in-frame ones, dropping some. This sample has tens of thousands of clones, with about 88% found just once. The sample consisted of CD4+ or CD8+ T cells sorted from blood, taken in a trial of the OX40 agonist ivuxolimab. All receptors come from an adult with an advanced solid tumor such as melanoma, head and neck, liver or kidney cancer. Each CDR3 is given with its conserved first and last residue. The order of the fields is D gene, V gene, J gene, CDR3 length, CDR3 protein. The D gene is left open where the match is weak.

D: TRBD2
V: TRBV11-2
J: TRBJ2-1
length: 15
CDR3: CASSLGTSTYNEQFF

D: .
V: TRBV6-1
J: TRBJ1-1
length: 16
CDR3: CASSERAGATNTEAFF

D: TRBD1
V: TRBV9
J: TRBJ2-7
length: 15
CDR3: CASSPVGDRSPEQYF

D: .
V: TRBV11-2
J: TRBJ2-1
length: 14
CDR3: CASSLDVIHNEQFF

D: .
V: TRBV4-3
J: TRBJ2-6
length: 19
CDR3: CASSSRPQSSISGANVLTF

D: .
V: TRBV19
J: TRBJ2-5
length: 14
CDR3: CASSITGGGETQYF

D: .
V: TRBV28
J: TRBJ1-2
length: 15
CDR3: CASSLLGRANYGYTF

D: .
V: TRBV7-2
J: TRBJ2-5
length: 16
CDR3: CASSLFGVAGQETQYF

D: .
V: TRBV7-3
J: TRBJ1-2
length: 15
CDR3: CASSLSHGPEFGYTF

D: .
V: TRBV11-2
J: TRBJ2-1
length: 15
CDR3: CASSLGRKSYNEQFF

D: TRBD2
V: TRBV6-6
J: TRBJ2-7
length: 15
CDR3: CASSSTSGGSYEQYF

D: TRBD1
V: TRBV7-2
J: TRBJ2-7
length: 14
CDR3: CASSHPGQAYEQYF

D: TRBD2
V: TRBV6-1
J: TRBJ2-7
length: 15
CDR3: CASSEGTSGLGEQYF

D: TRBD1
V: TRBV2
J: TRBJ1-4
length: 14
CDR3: CASRDRTGSEKLFF

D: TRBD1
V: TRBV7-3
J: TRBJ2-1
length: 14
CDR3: CASSLRGTGAEQFF

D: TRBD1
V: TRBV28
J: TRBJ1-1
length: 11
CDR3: CATQGQGITFF

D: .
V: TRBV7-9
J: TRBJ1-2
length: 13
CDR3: CASSLEVNYGYTF

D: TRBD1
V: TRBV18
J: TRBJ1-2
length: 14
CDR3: CASSPGQGTDGYTF

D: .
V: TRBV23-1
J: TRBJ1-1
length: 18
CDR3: CASSHFGQWDGGNTEAFF

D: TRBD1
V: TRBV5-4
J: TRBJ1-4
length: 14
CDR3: CASSFTGESEKLFF

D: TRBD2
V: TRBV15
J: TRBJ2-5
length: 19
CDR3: CATSRDQAGRGGPMETQYF

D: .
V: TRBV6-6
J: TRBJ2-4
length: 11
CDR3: CASSTRRDRHF

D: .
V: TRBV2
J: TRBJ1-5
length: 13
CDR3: CASGGQFNQPQHF

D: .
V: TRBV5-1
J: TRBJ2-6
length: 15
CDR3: CASSLTATGANVLTF

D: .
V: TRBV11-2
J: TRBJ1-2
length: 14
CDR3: CASSLDWMVSDYTF

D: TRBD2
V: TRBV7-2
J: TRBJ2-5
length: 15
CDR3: CASSYQAGGLETQYF

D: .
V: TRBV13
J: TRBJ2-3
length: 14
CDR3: CASSEQTFTDTQYF

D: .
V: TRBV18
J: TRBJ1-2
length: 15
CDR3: CASSPGQSAERGYTF

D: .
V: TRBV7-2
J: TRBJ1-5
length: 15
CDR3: CASSLYQVSNQPQHF

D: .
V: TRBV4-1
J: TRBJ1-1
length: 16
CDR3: CASSQEKKGGSTEAFF

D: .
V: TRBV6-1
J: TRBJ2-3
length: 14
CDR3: CASREQPSTDTQYF

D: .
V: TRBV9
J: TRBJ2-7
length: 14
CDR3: CASSVVETSYEQYF

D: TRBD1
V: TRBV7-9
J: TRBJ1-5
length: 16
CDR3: CASSLPRTGHNQPQHF

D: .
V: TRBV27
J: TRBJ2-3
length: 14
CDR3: CASSVRAATDTQYF

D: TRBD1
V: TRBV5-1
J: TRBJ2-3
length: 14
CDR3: CASSGTGGSDTQYF

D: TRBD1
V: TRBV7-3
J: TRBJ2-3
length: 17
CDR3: CASSTGQGAIVADTQYF

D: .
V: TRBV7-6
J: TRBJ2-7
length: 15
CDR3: CASSPRAGRGYEQYF

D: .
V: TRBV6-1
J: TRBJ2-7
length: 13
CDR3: CASTLTGSYEQYF

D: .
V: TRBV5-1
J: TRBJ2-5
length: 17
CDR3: CASSLGWGGRFVETQYF

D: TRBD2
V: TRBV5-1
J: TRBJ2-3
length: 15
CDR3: CASSSQGLGTDTQYF

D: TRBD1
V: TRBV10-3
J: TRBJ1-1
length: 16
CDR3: CATLPGGGFENTEAFF

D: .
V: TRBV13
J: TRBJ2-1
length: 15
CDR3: CASSLEGRFYNEQFF

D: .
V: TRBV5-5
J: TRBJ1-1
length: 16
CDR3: CASSLARQVMNTEAFF